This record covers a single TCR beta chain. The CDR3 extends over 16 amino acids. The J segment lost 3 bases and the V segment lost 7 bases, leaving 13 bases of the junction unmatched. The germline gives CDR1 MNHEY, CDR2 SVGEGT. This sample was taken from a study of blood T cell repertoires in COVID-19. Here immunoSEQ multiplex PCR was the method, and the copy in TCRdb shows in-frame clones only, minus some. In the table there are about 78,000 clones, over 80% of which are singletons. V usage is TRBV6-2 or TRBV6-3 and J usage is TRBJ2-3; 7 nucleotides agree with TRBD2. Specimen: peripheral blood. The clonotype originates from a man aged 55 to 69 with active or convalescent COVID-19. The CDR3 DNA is TGTGCCAGCACCCCTCTGGGTAGCGGGCTTACAGATACGCAGTATTTT. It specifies CASTPLGSGLTDTQYF.